Detailed here is one T cell receptor beta chain. No antigen is known for it. The data were produced by immunoSEQ multiplex PCR, yet TCRdb's version contains in-frame clones alone and is incomplete. The profile shows 70,000 or so clones, around 90% of them singletons. The sample originates from a study of siplizumab effects on memory and regulatory T cells. Study results and limitations: An assignable phenotype, naive or memory, was missing from roughly 78-96% of proliferating CD4+ or CD8+ clones. In controls, about 28% of mappable alloreactive CD4+ clones were Treg-derived on average, versus roughly 69% with siplizumab. Greater diversity than memory cells seemed evident in naive T cells, which also appeared to be major alloresponse contributors. Memory cells that were CD4+ and unstimulated gave rise to alloreactive sequences, which siplizumab significantly reduced.

Germline V gives CDR1 SGHDT, CDR2 YYEEEE. Deletions cut 1 base from V and 5 bases from J, with 13 bases between. The length of the CDR3 is 15 residues. V is TRBV5-6 and J is TRBJ1-5; the D gene is possibly TRBD1 (5 bases). Sequenced sample: CD8+ T cells sorted from blood. This sequence originates from a human donor in good health. The CDR3 loop is CASSLSGLLDQPQHF. CDR3 in DNA: TGTGCCAGCAGCTTGTCAGGGCTCCTAGATCAGCCCCAGCATTTT.